These 30 T cell receptor beta chains came from one sample sequenced in a study of monozygotic twins with inflammatory bowel disease. TCRdb reprocessed the 5' RACE reads and stores each CDR3 protein as one record, lacking DNA. In all, the sample yields 400,000 to 500,000 distinct CDR3 sequences. Sequenced material: blood. The receptors derive from a human donor with ulcerative colitis or Crohn's disease, or a healthy co-twin of an affected twin (not recorded which).

This CDR3 reads CASSLGSSGGSYEQYF. The chain links TRBV5-1 to TRBJ2-7; TCRdb selects TRBD2, and the lack of DNA leaves this call unchecked. CDR3 length: 16 residues. Germline CDR1 SGHRS, CDR2 YFSETQ.

The rearrangement uses TRBV12-3 or TRBV12-4 and TRBJ1-6; TCRdb designates TRBD1, a call that cannot be tested without DNA. The CDR3 spans 17 residues. CDR3 protein: CASGSLLGTASNSPLHF.

The genes are TRBV5-1 and TRBJ1-2; TCRdb's D call, TRBD1, is unchecked because there is no DNA. The CDR3 is 14 amino acids. The germline gives CDR1 SGHRS, CDR2 YFSETQ. This chain's CDR3 is CASSLAGQNYGYTF. Filled out from reference TRBV5-1 and TRBJ1-2, the complete variable domain reads KAGVTQTPRYLIKTRGQQVTLSCSPISGHRSVSWYQQTPGQGLQFLFEYFSETQRNKGNFPGRFSGRQFSNSRSEMNVSTLELGDSALYLCASSLAGQNYGYTFGSGTRLTVV.

The chain uses TRBV7-9 and TRBJ2-7; TCRdb proposes TRBD1, but this gene call is untestable without DNA. CDR1 is SEHNR and CDR2 is FQNEAQ in the germline V gene (reference sequence). This CDR3 comprises 16 residues. The CDR3 reads CASRDSGFGDSYEQYF.

CDR3: CSARDLRDSGGTDTQYF. The V call is TRBV20-1, the J call TRBJ2-3; with no DNA, the TCRdb D assignment of TRBD2 cannot be verified. Germline V gene lookup returns CDR1 DFQATT and CDR2 SNEGSKA (reference sequence). The CDR3 extends over 17 amino acids.

This chain connects TRBV20-1 to TRBJ2-3; TCRdb indicates TRBD1, and absent DNA this call remains unverified. Per germline, CDR1 DFQATT and CDR2 SNEGSKA (reference sequence). The CDR3 totals 16 residues. CDR3 loop: CSARGARLAGTDTQYF.

The CDR3 sequence is CASSLDPGTQYF. The V and J genes are TRBV11-2 and TRBJ2-3; checking the TCRdb D call of TRBD1 is not possible without DNA. Germline lookup yields CDR1 SGHAT and CDR2 FQNNGV. The CDR3 loop spans 12 amino acids.

V and J are TRBV9 and TRBJ2-7; TCRdb designates TRBD1, a call that cannot be tested without DNA. The CDR3 sequence is 12 residues long. Germline V lookup: CDR1 SGDLS, CDR2 YYNGEE. The CDR3 is CASSAPGYEQYF.

The chain combines TRBV3-1 with TRBJ2-7. CDR3 size: 12 residues. Germline V gives CDR1 LGHDT, CDR2 YNNKEL (reference sequence). The CDR3: CASSQRNREQYF.

CDR3: CAISEGTGALNEQFF. The J gene is TRBJ2-1, the V gene TRBV10-3; absent DNA, TCRdb's TRBD1 call cannot be checked. This CDR3 comprises 15 residues. Looked up from germline, CDR1 is ENHRY and CDR2 is SYGVKD.

This chain connects TRBV25-1 to TRBJ2-2; TCRdb's D gene call, TRBD2, goes unchecked for lack of DNA. CDR3 length: 12 amino acids. Per the germline V gene, CDR1 is MGHDK and CDR2 is SYGVNS. The CDR3 region is CASNPRTGELFF.

The chain carries TRBV28 and TRBJ2-1; TCRdb picks TRBD1, but there is no DNA to check that call. The CDR3 totals 19 residues. The germline gives CDR1 MDHEN, CDR2 SYDVKM. The chain's CDR3 is CASSLFSSGQGVRFGEQFF.

The V call is TRBV7-9, the J call TRBJ1-1; TCRdb names TRBD1, which stays unverified in the absence of DNA. Germline CDR1 reads SEHNR; CDR2 reads FQNEAQ (reference sequence). This CDR3 spans 15 amino acids. CDR3 in amino acids: CASSPPTGGNTEAFF. Full variable domain (missing parts from reference TRBV7-9 and TRBJ1-1): DTGVSQNPRHKITKRGQNVTFRCDPISEHNRLYWYRQTLGQGPEFLTYFQNEAQLEKSRLLSDRFSAERPKGSFSTLEIQRTEQGDSAMYLCASSPPTGGNTEAFFGQGTRLTVV.

J is TRBJ2-2 and V is TRBV30; TCRdb picks TRBD2, but there is no DNA to check that call. Germline V CDR1 and CDR2: GTSNPN, SVGIG (reference sequence). CDR3 length: 14 residues. This chain's CDR3 is CAWAALTNTGELFF. The entire variable domain, with the rest obtained from reference TRBV30 and TRBJ2-2, is as follows: SQTIHQWPATLVQPVGSPLSLECTVEGTSNPNLYWYRQAAGRGLQLLFYSVGIGQISSEVPQNLSASRPQDRQFILSSKKLLLSDSGFYLCAWAALTNTGELFFGEGSRLTVL.

CDR3: CSVADNYSNQPQHF. The chain employs TRBV29-1 and TRBJ1-5; TCRdb's D call of TRBD1 is untestable without DNA. This CDR3 region has 14 residues. CDR1 is SQVTM and CDR2 is ANQGSEA in the germline V gene.

V gene TRBV12-3 or TRBV12-4 combines with J gene TRBJ2-2; lacking DNA, the TRBD2 call made by TCRdb goes unchecked. The CDR3 consists of 14 residues. The CDR3 region is CASSKGRPTGELFF.

The J gene is TRBJ1-2, the V gene TRBV29-1; TCRdb names TRBD1, which stays unverified in the absence of DNA. CDR1 and CDR2 from the germline V gene are SQVTM and ANQGSEA. This CDR3 contains 12 residues. The chain's CDR3 is CSVETGAEGYTF.

CDR3 amino acids: CASSPRQGKGNEQFF. The chain joins TRBV11-3 to TRBJ2-1; TCRdb's D call, TRBD1, is unchecked because there is no DNA. The CDR3 consists of 15 residues. Germline loops: CDR1 SGHNT, CDR2 YENEEA.

The chain joins TRBV9 to TRBJ2-7; TCRdb's D call of TRBD1 is untestable without DNA. The germline V gene encodes CDR1 SGDLS and CDR2 YYNGEE. This CDR3 is built from 14 residues. The CDR3 is CASSAAGQGGEQYF. Full variable domain (outside the CDR3, taken from reference TRBV9 and TRBJ2-7): DSGVTQTPKHLITATGQRVTLRCSPRSGDLSVYWYQQSLDQGLQFLIQYYNGEERAKGNILERFSAQQFPDLHSELNLSSLELGDSALYFCASSAAGQGGEQYFGPGTRLTVT.

V and J are TRBV7-2 and TRBJ1-2; TCRdb picks TRBD1, but there is no DNA to check that call. This CDR3 comprises 14 residues. CDR1 and CDR2 from the germline V gene are SGHTA and FQGNSA. The CDR3 sequence is CASSFRTVPYGYTF.

V is TRBV4-3 and J is TRBJ2-7; TCRdb's D call, TRBD1, is unchecked because there is no DNA. This CDR3 spans 14 amino acids. Germline loops: CDR1 LGHNA, CDR2 YSLEER. The CDR3: CASSQARGPYEQYF.

This chain uses TRBV5-1 with TRBJ2-2; without DNA, the TCRdb call of TRBD2 cannot be checked. Per the germline V gene, CDR1 is SGHRS and CDR2 is YFSETQ. The CDR3 contains 16 residues. The CDR3 loop reads CASSRWAGGFAGELFF. The whole variable domain, filled in from reference TRBV5-1 and TRBJ2-2, reads KAGVTQTPRYLIKTRGQQVTLSCSPISGHRSVSWYQQTPGQGLQFLFEYFSETQRNKGNFPGRFSGRQFSNSRSEMNVSTLELGDSALYLCASSRWAGGFAGELFFGEGSRLTVL.

The rearrangement joins TRBV5-1 to TRBJ2-3; as DNA is missing, the TRBD2 call by TCRdb cannot be tested. Germline loops: CDR1 SGHRS, CDR2 YFSETQ. The CDR3 is 18 residues long. The CDR3 protein is CASSLALLAGGFADTQYF.

The chain uses TRBV27 and TRBJ1-2. The length of the CDR3 is 13 residues. The germline V gene has CDR1 MNHEY and CDR2 SMNVEV (reference sequence). CDR3: CASSRQHNYGYTF.

The gene calls are TRBV19 and TRBJ2-3; TCRdb reports TRBD2, a call that lacks DNA to check it against. CDR3 length: 13 amino acids. From germline, CDR1 is LNHDA and CDR2 SQIVND (reference sequence). CDR3 sequence: CATTSGVINTQYF.

This chain uses TRBV6-4 with TRBJ1-5. This CDR3 has 13 residues. Germline loops: CDR1 MRHNA, CDR2 SNTAGT. This CDR3 reads CASSQDFRQPQHF.

V and J are TRBV29-1 and TRBJ1-3. The CDR3 extends over 11 amino acids. CDR1 and CDR2 (germline): SQVTM, ANQGSEA. CDR3: CSVSSVNTIYF.

The CDR3 spells CASSPRDLSEAFF. The chain links TRBV18 to TRBJ1-1. The length of the CDR3 is 13 residues. Germline loops: CDR1 KGHSH, CDR2 LQKENI.

The chain employs TRBV19 and TRBJ2-7; TCRdb selects TRBD1, and the lack of DNA leaves this call unchecked. Germline CDR1 is LNHDA and CDR2 is SQIVND (reference sequence). The CDR3 is made up of 11 amino acids. The CDR3 spells CATGREYEQYF.

The rearrangement joins TRBV14 to TRBJ2-1. The CDR3 is made up of 14 amino acids. Germline values: CDR1 SGHDN, CDR2 FVKESK. CDR3 loop: CASAPGIAYNEQFF.